This entry is about one T cell receptor beta chain. Its antigen remains unknown. The record originates from a study of Tregs in tolerant kidney transplant recipients. Notes on the study in general: Antigen-driven expansion was suggested because donor-specific Tregs expanded more than all Tregs in tolerant patients.

The nonmyeloablative bone marrow transplants came from related graft donors, with transient mixed chimerism. Thawed PBMCs were FACS-sorted into unstimulated CD4+CD25+CD127- regulatory T cells, CD4+CD25- non-regulatory cells, CD4 and CD8 cells. Profiled with immunoSEQ multiplex PCR; TCRdb holds only in-frame clones, not every one. The data hold tens of thousands of clones, with approximately 93% observed a single time. This TCR was recovered from a human patient who received a combined kidney and bone marrow transplant. Some T cells may have originated in the graft donor. The input for sequencing was CD4+ T cells from blood (PBMCs), taken 12 months after the transplant.

For the CDR3, the DNA is TGTGCCAGCAGTCCAAGACAGTACTACGAGCAGTACTTC. Translating gives CASSPRQYYEQYF. The chain combines TRBV6-5 with TRBJ2-7; a possible D gene is TRBD1 (5 bases). The CDR3 sequence is 13 residues long. Germline V gives CDR1 MNHEY, CDR2 SVGAGI. V shed 5 bases and J shed 3 bases, with 11 bases lying between them.